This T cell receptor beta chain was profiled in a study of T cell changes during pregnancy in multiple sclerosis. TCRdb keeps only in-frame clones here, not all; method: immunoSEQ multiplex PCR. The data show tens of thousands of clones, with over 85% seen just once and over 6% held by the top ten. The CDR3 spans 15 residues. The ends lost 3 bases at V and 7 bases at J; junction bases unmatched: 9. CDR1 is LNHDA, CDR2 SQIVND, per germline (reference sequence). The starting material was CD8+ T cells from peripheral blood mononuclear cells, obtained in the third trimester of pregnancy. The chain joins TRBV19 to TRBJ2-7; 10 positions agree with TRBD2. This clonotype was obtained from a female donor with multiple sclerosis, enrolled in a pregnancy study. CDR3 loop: CASSMGSGGPREQYF. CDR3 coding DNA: TGTGCCAGTAGTATGGGTAGCGGGGGGCCGCGTGAGCAGTACTTC. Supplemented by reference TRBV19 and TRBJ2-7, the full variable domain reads DGGITQSPKYLFRKEGQNVTLSCEQNLNHDAMYWYRQDPGQGLRLIYYSQIVNDFQKGDIAEGYSVSREKKESFPLTVTSAQKNPTAFYLCASSMGSGGPREQYFGPGTRLTVT.